The 10 T cell receptor beta chains reported below all come from one sample, sequenced in a study of T cell responses to AZD1222 COVID-19 vaccine. Some clones are missing from TCRdb's copy, which holds only in-frame ones; the method was immunoSEQ multiplex PCR. The sample holds about 100,000 clones, 80% to 90% seen once. The sample was peripheral blood, taken on day 0 of MenACWY control vaccination. These receptors came from an adult in good health.

The chain uses TRBV5-4 and TRBJ2-5; 7 bases map to TRBD2. CDR1 is SGHNT and CDR2 is YYREEE in the germline V gene (reference sequence). With V trimmed by 4 bases and J by 3 bases, 9 bases remained unmatched. The CDR3 runs to 15 residues. Written as DNA, the CDR3 is TGTGCCAGCAGCCCAGCCGGGACTACTAAAGAGACCCAGTACTTC. Amino acid sequence: CASSPAGTTKETQYF. The whole variable domain, remainder taken from reference TRBV5-4 and TRBJ2-5, is ETGVTQSPTHLIKTRGQQVTLRCSSQSGHNTVSWYQQALGQGPQFIFQYYREEENGRGNFPPRFSGLQFPNYSSELNVNALELDDSALYLCASSPAGTTKETQYFGPGTRLLVL.

This clone occurred a few times. This rearrangement joins TRBV5-6 to TRBJ2-1; 8 bases align to TRBD2. CDR1 SGHDT and CDR2 YYEEEE come from the germline V gene. Trimming cost V 4 bases and J 0 bases; bases outside gene matches: 6. The CDR3 covers 16 residues. DNA for the CDR3: TGTGCCAGCAGCGAGCGGGGGATAAGCTCCTACAATGAGCAGTTCTTC. Its protein is CASSERGISSYNEQFF.

The chain couples TRBV2 to TRBJ2-7; TRBD1 might be the D (6 bases). From germline, CDR1 is SNHLY and CDR2 FYNNEI. The V end lost 6 bases, the J end lost 2 bases, and 14 bases lay between the germline ends. This CDR3 is 14 amino acids long. CDR3 protein: CASSDQGPPYEQYF. Here the CDR3 DNA reads TGTGCCAGCAGCGATCAGGGGCCCCCCTACGAGCAGTACTTC.

The CDR3 DNA follows: TGTGCCAGCAGTGGCCCCGGGACAGGGTTTTATTCACCCCTCCACTTT. The encoded protein is CASSGPGTGFYSPLHF. V is TRBV9 and J is TRBJ1-6, with 9 bases lining up with TRBD1. This CDR3 contains 16 residues. After removal of 5 bases from V and 8 bases from J, the junction contained 11 bases not matched to a gene. Germline V gene lookup returns CDR1 SGDLS and CDR2 YYNGEE. Filled out from reference TRBV9 and TRBJ1-6, the complete variable domain reads DSGVTQTPKHLITATGQRVTLRCSPRSGDLSVYWYQQSLDQGLQFLIQYYNGEERAKGNILERFSAQQFPDLHSELNLSSLELGDSALYFCASSGPGTGFYSPLHFGNGTRLTVT.

CDR3 residues: CATSEVRDSAYNEQFF. CDR3 coding DNA: TGTGCCACCAGTGAAGTCCGGGACAGCGCCTACAATGAGCAGTTCTTC. This sequence joins TRBV24-1 and TRBJ2-1; 7 nucleotides agree with TRBD1. The germline CDR1 and CDR2 sequences are KGHDR and SFDVKD. Unmatched junction bases numbered 7, after V lost 4 bases and J lost 2 bases. The length of the CDR3 is 16 residues.

CDR3 coding DNA: TGTGCCAGCAGAACAACCGCCCGGGGGAGCTCAATCTACTCTGGAAACACCATATATTTT. The encoded protein is CASRTTARGSSIYSGNTIYF. The chain joins TRBV28 to TRBJ1-3, with a weak D call TRBD1 (5 bases). V was clipped by 6 bases and J by 0 bases, with 27 bases between them. CDR3 length: 20 residues. Germline V CDR1 and CDR2: MDHEN, SYDVKM.

V gene TRBV9 combines with J gene TRBJ1-2; 10 bases line up with TRBD1. V was pared by 3 bases and J by 5 bases, with 1 base of the junction left unmatched. CDR1 and CDR2 from the germline V gene are SGDLS and YYNGEE. The CDR3 is made up of 13 amino acids. DNA of the CDR3: TGTGCCAGCAGCGGGGGACAGGGGTATGGCTACACCTTC. It codes for CASSGGQGYGYTF.

This chain joins TRBV7-2 and TRBJ2-7, with D possibly TRBD2 on 6 matching bases. V lost 4 bases and J lost 4, with 23 bases in between. Germline V gene lookup returns CDR1 SGHTA and CDR2 FQGNSA. The length of the CDR3 is 17 residues. The CDR3 DNA follows: TGTGCCAGCAGCTCTCCCCCCCGGGAGCCCCTTCATTACGAGCAGTACTTC. It yields the protein CASSSPPREPLHYEQYF.

V is TRBV18 and J is TRBJ1-6; D possibly corresponds to TRBD1 (5 bases). CDR1 is KGHSH, CDR2 LQKENI, per germline. The V end lost 2 bases, the J end lost 7 bases, and 15 bases lay between the germline ends. The CDR3 is 16 residues long. CDR3 protein: CASSPRMGRANSPLHF. The CDR3 coding sequence is TGTGCCAGCTCACCAAGGATGGGCAGGGCAAATTCACCCCTCCACTTT.

The rearrangement joins TRBV6-5 to TRBJ2-3; D gene unclear. The CDR3 totals 15 residues. V lost 3 bases and J 3 bases, leaving 13 bases between the germline ends. From germline, CDR1 is MNHEY and CDR2 SVGAGI. The DNA of the CDR3 is TGTGCCAGCAGTTATAATCTTCCGGAGACAGATACGCAGTATTTT. It encodes CASSYNLPETDTQYF.